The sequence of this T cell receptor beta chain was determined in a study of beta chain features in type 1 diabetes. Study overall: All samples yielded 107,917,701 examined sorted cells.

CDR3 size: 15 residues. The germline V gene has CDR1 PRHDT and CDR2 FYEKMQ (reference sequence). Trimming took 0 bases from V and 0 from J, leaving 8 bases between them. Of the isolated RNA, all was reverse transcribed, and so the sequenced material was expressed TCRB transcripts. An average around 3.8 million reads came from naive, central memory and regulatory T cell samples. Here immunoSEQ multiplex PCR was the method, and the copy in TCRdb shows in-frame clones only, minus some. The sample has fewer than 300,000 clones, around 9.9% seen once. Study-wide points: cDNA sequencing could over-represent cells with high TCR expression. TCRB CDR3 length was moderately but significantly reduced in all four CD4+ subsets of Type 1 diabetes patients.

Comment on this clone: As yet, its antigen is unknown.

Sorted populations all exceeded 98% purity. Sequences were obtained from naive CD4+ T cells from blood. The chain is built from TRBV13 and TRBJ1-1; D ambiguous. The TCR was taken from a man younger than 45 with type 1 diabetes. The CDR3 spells CASSLGPRVNTEAFF. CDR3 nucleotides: TGTGCCAGCAGCTTAGGTCCACGGGTGAACACTGAAGCTTTCTTT.